This T cell receptor beta chain was recovered during a study of CD8 T cells in Susac syndrome. The CDR3 loop spans 14 amino acids. J was trimmed by 4 bases and V by 5 bases; bases with no gene match: 7. Germline-derived CDR1 and CDR2 are SGHAT and FQNNGV. Negative isolation was applied to CD8+ and CD4+ T cells, and FACS enrichment was applied to TEMRA cells. With random hexamers, roughly 0.45 to 1 ug RNA was reverse transcribed. TCRdb reprocessed the immunoSEQ multiplex PCR reads with MiXCR, giving one entry per CDR3 protein. Of approximately 150,000 distinct CDR3 sequences listed, 85% to 95% are singletons.

This rearrangement joins TRBV11-2 to TRBJ1-2; 7 bases are a match to TRBD1. The sample was CD4+ T cells from PBMCs. This TCR came from a human donor with multiple sclerosis. CDR3 nucleotide sequence: TGTGCCAGCAGCCGGACGGACAGGAGCTATGGCTACACCTTC. Protein: CASSRTDRSYGYTF.